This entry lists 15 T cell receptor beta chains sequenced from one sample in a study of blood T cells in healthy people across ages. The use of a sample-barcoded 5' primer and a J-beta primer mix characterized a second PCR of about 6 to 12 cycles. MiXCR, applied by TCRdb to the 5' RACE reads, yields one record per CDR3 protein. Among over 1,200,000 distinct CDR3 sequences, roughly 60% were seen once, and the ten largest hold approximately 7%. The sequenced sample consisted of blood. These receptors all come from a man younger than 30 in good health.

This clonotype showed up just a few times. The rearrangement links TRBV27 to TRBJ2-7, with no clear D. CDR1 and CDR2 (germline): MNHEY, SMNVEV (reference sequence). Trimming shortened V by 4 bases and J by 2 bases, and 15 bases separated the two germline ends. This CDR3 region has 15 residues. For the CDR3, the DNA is TGTGCCAGCAGTTACTCCAGTGACATCACCTACGAGCAGTACTTC. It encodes CASSYSSDITYEQYF.

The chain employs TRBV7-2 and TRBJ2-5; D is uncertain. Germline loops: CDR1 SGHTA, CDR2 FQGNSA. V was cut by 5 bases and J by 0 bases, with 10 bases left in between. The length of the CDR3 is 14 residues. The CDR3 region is CASSTDSYQETQYF. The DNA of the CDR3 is TGTGCCAGCAGCACCGATTCGTACCAAGAGACCCAGTACTTC. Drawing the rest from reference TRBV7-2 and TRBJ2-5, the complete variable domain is GAGVSQSPSNKVTEKGKDVELRCDPISGHTALYWYRQSLGQGLEFLIYFQGNSAPDKSGLPSDRFSAERTGGSVSTLTIQRTQQEDSAVYLCASSTDSYQETQYFGPGTRLLVL.

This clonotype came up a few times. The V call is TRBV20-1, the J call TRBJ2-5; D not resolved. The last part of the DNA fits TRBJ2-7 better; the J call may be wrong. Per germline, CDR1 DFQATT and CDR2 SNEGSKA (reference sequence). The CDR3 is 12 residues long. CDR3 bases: TGCAGTGCTAGAGAGGTTTCGCCCGAGCAGTACTTC. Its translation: CSAREVSPEQYF.

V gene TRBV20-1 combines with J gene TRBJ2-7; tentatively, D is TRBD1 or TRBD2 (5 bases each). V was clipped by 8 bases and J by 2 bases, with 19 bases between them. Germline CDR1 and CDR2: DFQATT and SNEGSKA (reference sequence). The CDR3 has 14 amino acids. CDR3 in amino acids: CSCHRGHKTYEQYF. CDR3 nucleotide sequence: TGCAGTTGCCACCGGGGCCACAAAACCTACGAGCAGTACTTC.

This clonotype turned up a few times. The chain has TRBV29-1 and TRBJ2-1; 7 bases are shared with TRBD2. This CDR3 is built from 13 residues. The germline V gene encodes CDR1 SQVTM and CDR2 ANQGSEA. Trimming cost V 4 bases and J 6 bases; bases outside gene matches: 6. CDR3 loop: CSVVGRESNEQFF. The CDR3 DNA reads TGCAGCGTTGTCGGGCGGGAGAGCAATGAGCAGTTCTTC.

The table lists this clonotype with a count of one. CDR3 protein: CASGRSRRPYNEQFF. As DNA, the CDR3 is TGTGCCAGCGGCCGGTCCCGGAGACCCTACAATGAGCAGTTCTTC. V is TRBV11-2 and J is TRBJ2-1; no reliable D call. CDR3 length: 15 residues. V lost 8 bases, J lost 2 bases, and 16 bases lay in between. From germline, CDR1 is SGHAT and CDR2 FQNNGV.

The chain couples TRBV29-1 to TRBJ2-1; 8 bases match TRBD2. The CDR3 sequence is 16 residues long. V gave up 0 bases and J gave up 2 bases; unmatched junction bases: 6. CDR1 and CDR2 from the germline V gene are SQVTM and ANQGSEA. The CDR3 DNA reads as TGCAGCGTTGAAGATCTAGCGGGCCGAACCTACAATGAGCAGTTCTTC. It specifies CSVEDLAGRTYNEQFF.

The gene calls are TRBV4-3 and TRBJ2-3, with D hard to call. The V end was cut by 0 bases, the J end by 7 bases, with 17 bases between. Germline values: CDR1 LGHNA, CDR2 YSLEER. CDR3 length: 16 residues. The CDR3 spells CASSQDLGSVGYTQYF. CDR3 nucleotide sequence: TGCGCCAGCAGCCAAGATTTGGGTAGTGTGGGGTATACGCAGTATTTT.

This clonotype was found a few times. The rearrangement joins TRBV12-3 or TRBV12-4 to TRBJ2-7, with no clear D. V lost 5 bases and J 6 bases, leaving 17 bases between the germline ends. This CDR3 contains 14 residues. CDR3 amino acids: CASSLSGRWGEQYF. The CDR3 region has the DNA TGTGCCAGCAGTCTCTCCGGACGGTGGGGCGAGCAGTACTTC.

DNA of the CDR3: TGCAGTGCTAGAGTCCTAAATCAGCCCCAGCATTTT. Encoded protein: CSARVLNQPQHF. The V call is TRBV20-1, the J call TRBJ1-5, with unresolved D. The V gene lost 1 base and the J gene lost 4 bases, with 5 bases spanning the gap. The length of the CDR3 is 12 residues. Germline CDR1 reads DFQATT; CDR2 reads SNEGSKA (reference sequence).

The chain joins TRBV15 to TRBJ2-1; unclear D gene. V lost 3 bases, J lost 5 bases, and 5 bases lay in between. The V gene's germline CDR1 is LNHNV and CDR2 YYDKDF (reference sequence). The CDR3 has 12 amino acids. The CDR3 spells CATSRTDNEQFF. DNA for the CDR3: TGTGCCACCAGCAGGACGGACAATGAGCAGTTCTTC.

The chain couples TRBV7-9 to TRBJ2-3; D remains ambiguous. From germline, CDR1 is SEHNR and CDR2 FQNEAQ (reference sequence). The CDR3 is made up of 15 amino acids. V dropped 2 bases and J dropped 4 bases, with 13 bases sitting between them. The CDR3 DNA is TGTGCCAGCAGCTTAAGGTCTAGTGCAGCAGATACGCAGTATTTT. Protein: CASSLRSSAADTQYF.

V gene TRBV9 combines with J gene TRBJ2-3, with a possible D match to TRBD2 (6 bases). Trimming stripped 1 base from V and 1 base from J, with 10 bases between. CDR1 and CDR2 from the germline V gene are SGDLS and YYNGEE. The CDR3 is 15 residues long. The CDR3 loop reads CASSVTSPGTDTQYF. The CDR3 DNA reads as TGTGCCAGCAGCGTAACTAGCCCCGGCACAGATACGCAGTATTTT.

Here the CDR3 DNA reads TGTGCCAGCACCGCGGCGGCAGGGCCACAAGAGACCCAGTACTTC. It specifies CASTAAAGPQETQYF. This sequence joins TRBV4-2 and TRBJ2-5; D may be TRBD1 (5 bases). V was pared by 7 bases and J by 2 bases, with 17 bases between. CDR3 length: 15 amino acids. Per germline, CDR1 LGHNA and CDR2 YNFKEQ.

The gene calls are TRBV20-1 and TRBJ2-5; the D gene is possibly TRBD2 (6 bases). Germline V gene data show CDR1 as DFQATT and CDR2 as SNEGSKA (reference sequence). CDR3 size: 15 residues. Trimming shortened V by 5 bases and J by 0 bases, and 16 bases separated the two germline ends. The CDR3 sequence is CSAGKDYSYQETQYF. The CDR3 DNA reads TGCAGTGCTGGAAAGGACTACTCGTACCAAGAGACCCAGTACTTC.